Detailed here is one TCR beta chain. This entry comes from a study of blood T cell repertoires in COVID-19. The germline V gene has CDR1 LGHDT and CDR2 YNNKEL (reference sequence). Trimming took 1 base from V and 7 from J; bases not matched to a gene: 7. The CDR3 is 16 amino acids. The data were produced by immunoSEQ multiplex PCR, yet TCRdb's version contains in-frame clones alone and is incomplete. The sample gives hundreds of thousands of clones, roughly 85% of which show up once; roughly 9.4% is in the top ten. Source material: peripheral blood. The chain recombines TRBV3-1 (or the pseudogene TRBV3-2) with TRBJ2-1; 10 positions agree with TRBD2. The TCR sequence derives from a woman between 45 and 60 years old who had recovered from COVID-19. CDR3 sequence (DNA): TGTGCCAGCAGCCAAGTGGCTAGCGGGGGAGGGAATGAGCAGTTCTTC. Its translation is CASSQVASGGGNEQFF.